Listed below are T cell receptor beta chains from one sample, sequenced in a study of cytomegalovirus exposure and HLA in healthy donors. Profiling relied on immunoSEQ multiplex PCR, and the TCRdb table lists in-frame clones only, not all of them. The sample shows 150,000 to 200,000 clones, roughly 80% of them seen only once. Source material: PBMCs. Receptors were obtained from a male donor in good health and CMV-seropositive. Each CDR3 is given with its conserved first and last residue. The D gene is left open where the match is weak. Expanded clones are given a class, and other clones once, few, many or no size at all.

D: TRBD1
V: TRBV9
J: TRBJ2-7
size: -
CDR3: CASSETGEYEQYF
DNA: TGTGCCAGCAGCGAAACAGGGGAATATGAGCAGTACTTC

D: TRBD1
V: TRBV7-6
J: TRBJ2-7
size: -
CDR3: CASSLGQGASTYEQYF
DNA: TGTGCCAGCAGCTTAGGACAGGGGGCCTCCACCTACGAGCAGTACTTC

D: -
V: TRBV4-3
J: TRBJ1-1
size: -
CDR3: CASGGENTEAFF
DNA: TGCGCCAGTGGGGGGGAGAACACTGAAGCTTTCTTT

D: TRBD2
V: TRBV27
J: TRBJ2-5
size: -
CDR3: CASSLGASGRQVPRETQYF
DNA: TGTGCCAGCAGTTTAGGGGCTAGCGGGAGACAGGTGCCGCGGGAGACCCAGTACTTC

D: TRBD1
V: TRBV19
J: TRBJ2-6
size: -
CDR3: CASRSDRGRSGANVLTF
DNA: TGTGCCAGTAGATCGGACAGGGGGCGGTCTGGGGCCAACGTCCTGACTTTC

D: TRBD1
V: TRBV5-1
J: TRBJ1-1
size: -
CDR3: CASSLGLGQAEAFF
DNA: TGCGCCAGCAGCTTGGGTCTGGGACAGGCTGAAGCTTTCTTT

D: -
V: TRBV9
J: TRBJ1-1
size: -
CDR3: CASSVELNTEAFF
DNA: TGTGCCAGCAGCGTAGAGCTAAACACTGAAGCTTTCTTT

D: -
V: TRBV10-1
J: TRBJ2-4
size: -
CDR3: CASSERGTKNIQYF
DNA: TGCGCCAGCAGTGAACGCGGGACCAAAAACATTCAGTACTTC

D: -
V: TRBV27
J: TRBJ2-7
size: -
CDR3: CASSLIQGGSEQYF
DNA: TGTGCCAGCAGTTTAATCCAGGGAGGATCCGAGCAGTACTTC

D: TRBD1
V: TRBV11-2
J: TRBJ2-7
size: -
CDR3: CASSLGGTGGAYEQYF
DNA: TGTGCCAGCAGCTTAGGCGGGACAGGGGGTGCCTACGAGCAGTACTTC

D: -
V: TRBV10-3
J: TRBJ2-3
size: -
CDR3: CAISEPLGRGTDTQYF
DNA: TGTGCCATCAGTGAGCCCCTCGGGAGAGGTACAGATACGCAGTATTTT

D: -
V: TRBV18
J: TRBJ1-2
size: -
CDR3: CASSPGGVRYTF
DNA: TGTGCCAGCTCACCAGGAGGGGTTCGCTACACCTTC

D: -
V: TRBV6-6
J: TRBJ2-3
size: -
CDR3: CASSLPGQTRTDTQYF
DNA: TGTGCCAGCAGTCTTCCGGGACAAACTCGCACAGATACGCAGTATTTT

D: -
V: TRBV27
J: TRBJ1-2
size: once
CDR3: CASSLSKGDGYTF
DNA: TGTGCCAGCAGTTTATCAAAGGGGGATGGCTACACCTTC

D: -
V: TRBV14
J: TRBJ1-1
size: -
CDR3: CASSLQALNTEAFF
DNA: TGTGCCAGCAGCCTCCAGGCTCTGAACACTGAAGCTTTCTTT

D: TRBD1
V: TRBV6-5
J: TRBJ1-2
size: -
CDR3: CASSYSNRGSGYTF
DNA: TGTGCCAGCAGTTACTCGAACAGGGGAAGTGGCTACACCTTC

D: -
V: TRBV28
J: TRBJ2-6
size: -
CDR3: CASGTGAGANGLTF
DNA: TGTGCCAGCGGGACTGGGGCTGGGGCCAACGGCCTGACTTTC

D: -
V: TRBV5-6
J: TRBJ2-7
size: few
CDR3: CASSPGTISYEQYF
DNA: TGTGCCAGCAGCCCCGGGACAATCTCCTACGAGCAGTACTTC

D: -
V: TRBV5-8
J: TRBJ1-4
size: -
CDR3: CASSFRGTNEKLFF
DNA: TGTGCCAGCAGCTTCAGGGGAACTAATGAAAAACTGTTTTTT

D: -
V: TRBV4-2
J: TRBJ2-4
size: -
CDR3: CASSQEASRGKNIQYF
DNA: TGTGCCAGCAGCCAAGAAGCATCTCGGGGGAAAAACATTCAGTACTTC

D: -
V: TRBV4-1
J: TRBJ2-6
size: -
CDR3: CASSQVGVRSGANVLTF
DNA: TGCGCCAGCAGCCAAGTAGGGGTCCGCTCTGGGGCCAACGTCCTGACTTTC

D: TRBD1
V: TRBV19
J: TRBJ2-5
size: -
CDR3: CASSPGTGAQETQYF
DNA: TGTGCCAGTAGTCCCGGGACAGGGGCTCAAGAGACCCAGTACTTC

D: -
V: TRBV10-3
J: TRBJ2-3
size: -
CDR3: CAIRPQGTDTQYF
DNA: TGTGCCATCAGACCACAAGGCACAGATACGCAGTATTTT

D: -
V: TRBV27
J: TRBJ2-7
size: -
CDR3: CASSGAYEQYF
DNA: TGTGCCAGCAGCGGGGCCTACGAGCAGTACTTC